Below are 17 T cell receptor beta chains sequenced from a single sample in a study of blood T cells in healthy people across ages. PCR was performed a second time for about 7 to 11 cycles using a sample-barcoded 5' primer and a J-beta primer mix. In TCRdb, the 5' RACE reads were re-called with MiXCR into one record per CDR3 protein. The repertoire consists of hundreds of thousands of distinct CDR3 sequences, with around 24% occurring once and the leading ten covering under 9%. The sample was also reused in another study, on T cells of mothers and their children.

Sequenced: blood. The receptors derive from a boy younger than 18 in good health.

The sample holds a few counts of this clonotype. The chain joins TRBV6-2 or TRBV6-3 to TRBJ2-2; TRBD2 matches 13 bases. This CDR3 has 18 amino acids. V was pared by 2 bases and J by 3 bases, with 6 bases of the junction left unmatched. CDR1 is MNHEY and CDR2 is SVGEGT in the germline V gene. CDR3 residues: CASSYPGLAGYYTGELFF. The CDR3 DNA follows: TGTGCCAGCAGTTACCCGGGACTAGCGGGATATTACACCGGGGAGCTGTTTTTT.

The chain recombines TRBV5-1 with TRBJ1-3, with D tentatively TRBD1 (5 bases). V lost 4 bases and J lost 0, with 14 bases in between. This CDR3 has 16 residues. CDR1 SGHRS and CDR2 YFSETQ come from the germline V gene. The CDR3 DNA follows: TGCGCCAGCAGCAGGTCCGGGACCGGCTCTGGAAACACCATATATTTT. This encodes CASSRSGTGSGNTIYF.

The chain carries TRBV9 and TRBJ2-5, with 7 bases matching TRBD2. Germline V lookup: CDR1 SGDLS, CDR2 YYNGEE. Germline trimming cut 0 bases from V and 2 bases from J; bases unmatched to any gene: 4. The CDR3 covers 15 residues. The CDR3 sequence: CASSVDERGQETQYF. CDR3 in DNA: TGTGCCAGCAGCGTAGATGAGCGGGGACAAGAGACCCAGTACTTC. Using reference TRBV9 and TRBJ2-5 for the parts outside the CDR3, the full variable domain is DSGVTQTPKHLITATGQRVTLRCSPRSGDLSVYWYQQSLDQGLQFLIQYYNGEERAKGNILERFSAQQFPDLHSELNLSSLELGDSALYFCASSVDERGQETQYFGPGTRLLVL.

The V gene is TRBV20-1, the J gene TRBJ2-5; TRBD1 might be the D (5 bases). Trimming left V 3 bases short and J 2 bases short, with 10 bases between. Germline-derived CDR1 and CDR2 are DFQATT and SNEGSKA (reference sequence). CDR3 length: 13 residues. The CDR3, as DNA: TGCAGTGCTAGGCAGACAGAACAAGAGACCCAGTACTTC. Encoded protein: CSARQTEQETQYF.

In this sample, this clonotype turned up a few times. This rearrangement joins TRBV7-8 to TRBJ2-7, with D possibly being TRBD2 (6 bases). V was shortened by 5 bases and J by 0 bases, with 11 bases between the two germline ends. The CDR3 length is 14 residues. CDR1 and CDR2 (germline): SGHVS, FQNEAQ. In DNA form, the CDR3 reads TGTGCCAGCAGCCCCCGGACTACCTCCTACGAGCAGTACTTC. It is translated as CASSPRTTSYEQYF.

V is TRBV20-1 and J is TRBJ1-2; a weak D match, TRBD1 (5 bases). The CDR3 has 13 residues. The germline gives CDR1 DFQATT, CDR2 SNEGSKA (reference sequence). Deletions cut 0 bases from V and 6 bases from J, with 11 bases between. This CDR3 is CSARDPWGNGYTF. In DNA, the CDR3 is TGCAGTGCTAGAGATCCTTGGGGGAATGGCTACACCTTC.

Regarding this clonotype: This may stem from a read error, because a much larger clone lies one nucleotide away. CDR3 DNA sequence: TGTGCCATCAGTGACCCCACAGGGGGCGGTGAGCAGTTCTTC. Translation: CAISDPTGGGEQFF. The V gene is TRBV10-3, the J gene TRBJ2-1; 9 nucleotides agree with TRBD1. J lost 9 bases, V lost 3 bases, and 6 bases had no gene match. Germline V lookup: CDR1 ENHRY, CDR2 SYGVKD. This CDR3 has 14 amino acids.

This clonotype has a handful of counts. The chain has TRBV4-3 and TRBJ1-1; D is unresolved. This CDR3 is 17 amino acids long. The V gene lost 0 bases and the J gene lost 5 bases, with 19 bases spanning the gap. Looked up from germline, CDR1 is LGHNA and CDR2 is YSLEER. The CDR3 here is CASSQELQATPGTEAFF. CDR3 sequence (DNA): TGCGCCAGCAGCCAAGAGTTGCAAGCGACTCCCGGTACTGAAGCTTTCTTT.

A few counts support this clonotype. The chain links TRBV9 to TRBJ1-4; 8 nucleotides agree with TRBD1. Losses at the gene ends were 3 bases for V and 7 bases for J; bases not matched to a gene: 11. The germline CDR1 and CDR2 sequences are SGDLS and YYNGEE. The CDR3 has 16 residues. CDR3 sequence (DNA): TGTGCCAGCAGCGCCCCGGACAGGGCAACTGGTGAAAAACTGTTTTTT. Its translation: CASSAPDRATGEKLFF.

This clonotype was picked up a small number of times. This chain links TRBV4-2 with TRBJ2-7; D is undetermined. Trimming took off 2 bases at V and 3 bases at J, with 8 bases between the two ends. CDR3 length: 13 amino acids. From germline, CDR1 is LGHNA and CDR2 YNFKEQ. CDR3 sequence reads: CASSQWVGYEQYF. CDR3 nucleotide sequence: TGTGCCAGCAGCCAATGGGTGGGCTACGAGCAGTACTTC.

This clonotype has more than one count but fewer than ten. The J gene is TRBJ2-2, the V gene TRBV7-2, with D perhaps matching TRBD1 (5 bases). This CDR3 has 14 amino acids. V was shortened by 5 bases and J by 5 bases, with 12 bases between the two germline ends. Germline V lookup: CDR1 SGHTA, CDR2 FQGNSA. The CDR3 here is CASSAIGVTGELFF. DNA for the CDR3: TGTGCCAGCAGCGCCATAGGGGTAACCGGGGAGCTGTTTTTT.

This chain links TRBV29-1 with TRBJ2-7, with TRBD1 matching over 9 bases. With 4 bases clipped from V and 4 bases from J, the junction kept 5 bases outside the gene matches. Germline V gives CDR1 SQVTM, CDR2 ANQGSEA. The CDR3 loop spans 13 amino acids. CDR3: CSVGGTGIYEQYF. For the CDR3, the DNA is TGCAGCGTTGGAGGGACAGGGATTTACGAGCAGTACTTC.

The chain employs TRBV28 and TRBJ2-7, with D possibly matching TRBD1 (5 bases). Germline V CDR1 and CDR2: MDHEN, SYDVKM. The ends were cut back, 7 bases at V and 2 bases at J, with 12 bases in the middle. The CDR3 is made up of 13 amino acids. CDR3: CASISRAAYEQYF. CDR3 in DNA: TGTGCCAGCATTTCCAGGGCGGCCTACGAGCAGTACTTC.

To note about this clonotype: Mismatch with germline at one junction end may stem from a read error. The V gene is TRBV28, the J gene TRBJ2-7; TRBD2 matches 9 bases. The CDR3 extends over 14 amino acids. Germline CDR1 is MDHEN and CDR2 is SYDVKM. In DNA, the CDR3 is TGTGCCAGCAGTGTAGCGGGAGAGGGGAACGAGCGGTACTTC. This translates into CASSVAGEGNERYF.

The chain is built from TRBV7-9 and TRBJ2-5, with D perhaps matching TRBD1 or TRBD2 (5 bases each). Between the trimmed V and J ends, which lost 4 bases and 2 bases, there was a span of 17 bases. The germline V gene encodes CDR1 SEHNR and CDR2 FQNEAQ (reference sequence). The CDR3 length is 16 residues. CDR3 region: CASSSRRGRTQETQYF. CDR3 DNA sequence: TGTGCCAGCAGCTCCAGAAGGGGACGGACACAAGAGACCCAGTACTTC.

The rearrangement links TRBV6-5 to TRBJ1-2; D is ambiguous. Germline lookup yields CDR1 MNHEY and CDR2 SVGAGI. The V gene lost 5 bases and the J gene lost 2 bases, with 9 bases spanning the gap. The CDR3 loop spans 13 amino acids. The CDR3 reads CASSGPQNYGYTF. CDR3 nucleotide sequence: TGTGCCAGCAGTGGTCCTCAGAACTATGGCTACACCTTC.

The V and J genes are TRBV29-1 and TRBJ2-7, with D uncertain. Trimming left V 6 bases short and J 2 bases short, with 11 bases between. CDR1 is SQVTM and CDR2 is ANQGSEA in the germline V gene. This CDR3 contains 12 residues. The CDR3 bases are TGCAGCGTCTCGTCCGGAACCTACGAGCAGTACTTC. Translated: CSVSSGTYEQYF.